One and the same sample provided the 7 T cell receptor beta chains below, sequenced in a study of vaccination effects on CD4 cells after COVID-19. Their recognized antigens are unknown. Measured with immunoSEQ multiplex PCR; TCRdb has only the in-frame clones, and not every one. The sample lists tens of thousands of clones, around two thirds occurring once. Following 10 days of culture, CD4+ T cells were isolated. Two-dose vaccination with either BNT162b2 or mRNA-1273 was given to the participants. This sample comprised CD4+ T cells from PBMCs cultured without peptide, obtained after COVID-19 vaccination. Source of these receptors: a human donor who received a COVID-19 vaccine.

This clone was seen more than once but under ten times. The V and J genes are TRBV28 and TRBJ1-1, with 12 bases aligning to TRBD1. J was trimmed by 6 bases and V by 4 bases; bases with no gene match: 3. The CDR3 covers 14 residues. The germline CDR1 and CDR2 sequences are MDHEN and SYDVKM. The CDR3 bases are TGTGCCAGCAGTTGGGGACAGGGGGCCTCTGAAGCTTTCTTT. Its protein product is CASSWGQGASEAFF.

The chain employs TRBV18 and TRBJ1-4; no definite D call. The CDR3 length is 13 residues. CDR1 is KGHSH, CDR2 LQKENI, per germline. V dropped 5 bases and J dropped 4 bases, with 8 bases sitting between them. CDR3 sequence: CASSGIFNEKLFF. CDR3 DNA: TGTGCCAGCTCAGGAATCTTTAATGAAAAACTGTTTTTT.

Only one count was recorded for this clone. V and J are TRBV5-8 and TRBJ1-4, with 11 bases aligning to TRBD1. The ends lost 2 bases at V and 7 bases at J; junction bases unmatched: 7. Germline CDR1 reads SGHTS; CDR2 reads YDEGEE. The CDR3 sequence is 16 residues long. CDR3 DNA: TGTGCCAGCAGCTTTCGGACAGGGGGCATAGGTGAAAAACTGTTTTTT. It translates to CASSFRTGGIGEKLFF.

The CDR3 protein is CATSRVSDRLTEAFF. DNA for the CDR3: TGTGCCACCAGCAGAGTCTCGGACAGACTCACTGAAGCTTTCTTT. The chain employs TRBV15 and TRBJ1-1, with TRBD1 as a possible D gene (6 bases). The CDR3 has 15 residues. Per the germline V gene, CDR1 is LNHNV and CDR2 is YYDKDF (reference sequence). The V gene lost 1 base and the J gene lost 4 bases, with 13 bases spanning the gap.

V gene TRBV9 combines with J gene TRBJ1-6; the D gene is possibly TRBD1 (5 bases). V was pared by 4 bases and J by 7 bases, with 15 bases between. The CDR3 length is 15 residues. CDR1 is SGDLS and CDR2 is YYNGEE in the germline V gene. In DNA form, the CDR3 reads TGTGCCAGCAGCCCCGAGGTGGGGGACAATTCACCCCTCCACTTT. Protein sequence: CASSPEVGDNSPLHF.

The chain has TRBV3-1 (or the pseudogene TRBV3-2) and TRBJ2-5; a weak D match, TRBD1 (6 bases). Trimming took off 3 bases at V and 2 bases at J, with 13 bases between the two ends. Germline V CDR1 and CDR2: LGHDT, YNNKEL (reference sequence). This CDR3 is built from 15 residues. CDR3 DNA: TGTGCCAGCAGCCATGATTGGGGACAACAAGAGACCCAGTACTTC. It yields the protein CASSHDWGQQETQYF.

The chain combines TRBV4-3 with TRBJ1-6; D call uncertain. Trimming shortened V by 0 bases and J by 0 bases, and 12 bases separated the two germline ends. Germline assignment: CDR1 LGHNA and CDR2 YSLEER. The CDR3 covers 18 residues. Written as DNA, the CDR3 is TGCGCCAGCAGCCAAGACTTTCGACGGAGCTCCTATAATTCACCCCTCCACTTT. It encodes CASSQDFRRSSYNSPLHF.